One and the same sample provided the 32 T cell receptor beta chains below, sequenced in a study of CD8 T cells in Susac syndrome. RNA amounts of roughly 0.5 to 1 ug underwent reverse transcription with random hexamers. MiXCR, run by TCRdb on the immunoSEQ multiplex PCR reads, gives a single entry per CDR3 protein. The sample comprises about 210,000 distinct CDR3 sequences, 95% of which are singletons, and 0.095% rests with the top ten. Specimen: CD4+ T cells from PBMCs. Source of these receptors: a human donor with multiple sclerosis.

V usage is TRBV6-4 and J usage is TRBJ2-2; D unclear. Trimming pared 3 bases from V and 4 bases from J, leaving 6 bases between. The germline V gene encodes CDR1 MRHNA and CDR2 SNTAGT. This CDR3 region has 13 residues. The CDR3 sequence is CASSEGATGELFF. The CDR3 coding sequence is TGTGCCAGCAGTGAAGGAGCCACCGGGGAGCTGTTTTTT.

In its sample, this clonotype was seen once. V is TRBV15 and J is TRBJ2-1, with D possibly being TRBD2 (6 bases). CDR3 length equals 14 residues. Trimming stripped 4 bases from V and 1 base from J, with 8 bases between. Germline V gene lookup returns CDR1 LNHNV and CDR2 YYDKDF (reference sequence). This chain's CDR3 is CATSTGDSYNEQFF. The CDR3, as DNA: TGTGCCACCAGCACGGGAGATTCCTACAATGAGCAGTTCTTC.

CDR3 amino acids: CSVGENTEAFF. The CDR3, as DNA: TGCAGCGTTGGGGAGAACACTGAAGCTTTCTTT. The chain is built from TRBV29-1 and TRBJ1-1; the D is unclear. This CDR3 has 11 residues. Per germline, CDR1 SQVTM and CDR2 ANQGSEA. The ends were cut back, 4 bases at V and 1 base at J, with 4 bases in the middle.

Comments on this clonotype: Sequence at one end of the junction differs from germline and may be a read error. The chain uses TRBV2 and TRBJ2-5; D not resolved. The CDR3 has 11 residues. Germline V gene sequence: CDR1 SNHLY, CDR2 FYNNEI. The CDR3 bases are TGTGCCAGTGGGATCCAAGGGACCCAGTACTTC. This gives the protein CASGIQGTQYF.

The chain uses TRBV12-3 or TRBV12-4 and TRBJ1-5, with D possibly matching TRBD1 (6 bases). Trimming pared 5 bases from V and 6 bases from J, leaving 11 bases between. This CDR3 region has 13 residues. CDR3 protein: CASSTRGIQPQHF. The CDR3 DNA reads TGTGCCAGCAGTACAAGGGGGATTCAGCCCCAGCATTTT.

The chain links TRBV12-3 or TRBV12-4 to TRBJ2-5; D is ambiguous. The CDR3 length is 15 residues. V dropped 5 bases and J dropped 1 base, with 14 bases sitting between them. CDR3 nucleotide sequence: TGTGCCAGCAGTCCCCCTAGAGGTCTCCAAGAGACCCAGTACTTC. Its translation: CASSPPRGLQETQYF.

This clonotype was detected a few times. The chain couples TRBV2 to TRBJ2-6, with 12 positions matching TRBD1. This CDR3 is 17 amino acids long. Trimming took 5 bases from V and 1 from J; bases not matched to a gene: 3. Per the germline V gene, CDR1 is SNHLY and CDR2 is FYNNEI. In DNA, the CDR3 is TGTGCCAGCAGTCCGGGACAGGGGGCGTCTGGGGCCAACGTCCTGACTTTC. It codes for CASSPGQGASGANVLTF.

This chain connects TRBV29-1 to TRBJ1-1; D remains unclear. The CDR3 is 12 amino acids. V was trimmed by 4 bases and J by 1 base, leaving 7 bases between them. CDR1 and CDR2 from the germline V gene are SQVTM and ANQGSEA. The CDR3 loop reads CSVGSTNTEAFF. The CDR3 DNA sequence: TGCAGCGTTGGCAGCACGAACACTGAAGCTTTCTTT.

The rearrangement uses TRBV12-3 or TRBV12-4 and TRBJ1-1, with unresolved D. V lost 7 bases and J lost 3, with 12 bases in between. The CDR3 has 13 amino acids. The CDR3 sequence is CASTFGKDTEAFF. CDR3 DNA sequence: TGTGCCAGCACCTTTGGGAAGGACACTGAAGCTTTCTTT.

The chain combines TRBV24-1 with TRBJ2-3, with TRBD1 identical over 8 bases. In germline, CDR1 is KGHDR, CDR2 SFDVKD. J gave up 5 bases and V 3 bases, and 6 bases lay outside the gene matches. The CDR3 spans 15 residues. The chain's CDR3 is CATSDPRGRGDTQYF. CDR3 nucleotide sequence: TGTGCCACCAGTGATCCCAGGGGGCGCGGAGATACGCAGTATTTT.

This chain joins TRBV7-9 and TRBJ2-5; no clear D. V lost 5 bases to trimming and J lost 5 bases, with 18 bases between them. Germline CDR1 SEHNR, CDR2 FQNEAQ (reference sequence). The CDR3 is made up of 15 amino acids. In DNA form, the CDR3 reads TGTGCCAGCAGCCCGCCGGGCCGCCTGGGGGAGACCCAGTACTTC. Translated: CASSPPGRLGETQYF.

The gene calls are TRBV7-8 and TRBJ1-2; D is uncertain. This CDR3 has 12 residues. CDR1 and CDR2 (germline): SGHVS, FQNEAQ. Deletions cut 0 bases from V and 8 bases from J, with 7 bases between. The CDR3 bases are TGTGCCAGCAGCTTAGCGGCGTCGGGCTACACCTTC. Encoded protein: CASSLAASGYTF.

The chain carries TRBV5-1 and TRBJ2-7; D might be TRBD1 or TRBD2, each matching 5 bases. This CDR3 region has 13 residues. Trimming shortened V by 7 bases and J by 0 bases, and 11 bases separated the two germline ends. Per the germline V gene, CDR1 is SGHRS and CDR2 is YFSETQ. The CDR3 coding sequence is TGCGCCAGCGGAAGGGACGGCTCCTACGAGCAGTACTTC. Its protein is CASGRDGSYEQYF. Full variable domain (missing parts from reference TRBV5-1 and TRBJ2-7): KAGVTQTPRYLIKTRGQQVTLSCSPISGHRSVSWYQQTPGQGLQFLFEYFSETQRNKGNFPGRFSGRQFSNSRSEMNVSTLELGDSALYLCASGRDGSYEQYFGPGTRLTVT.

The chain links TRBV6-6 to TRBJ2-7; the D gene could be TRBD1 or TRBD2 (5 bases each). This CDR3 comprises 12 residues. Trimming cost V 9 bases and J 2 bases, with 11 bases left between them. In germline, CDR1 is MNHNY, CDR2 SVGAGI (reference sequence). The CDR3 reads CARWDGTYEQYF. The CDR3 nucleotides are TGTGCCAGATGGGACGGCACCTACGAGCAGTACTTC.

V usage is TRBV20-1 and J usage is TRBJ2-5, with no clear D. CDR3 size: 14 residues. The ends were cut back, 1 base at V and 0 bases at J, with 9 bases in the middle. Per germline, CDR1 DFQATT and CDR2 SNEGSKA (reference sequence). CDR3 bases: TGCAGTGCTAGAGTCCCAGCACACCAAGAGACCCAGTACTTC. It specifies CSARVPAHQETQYF.

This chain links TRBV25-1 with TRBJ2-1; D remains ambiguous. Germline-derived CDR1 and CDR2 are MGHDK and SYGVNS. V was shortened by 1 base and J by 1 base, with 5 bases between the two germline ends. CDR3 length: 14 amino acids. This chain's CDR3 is CASSESASYNEQFF. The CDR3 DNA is TGTGCCAGCAGTGAATCGGCATCCTACAATGAGCAGTTCTTC.

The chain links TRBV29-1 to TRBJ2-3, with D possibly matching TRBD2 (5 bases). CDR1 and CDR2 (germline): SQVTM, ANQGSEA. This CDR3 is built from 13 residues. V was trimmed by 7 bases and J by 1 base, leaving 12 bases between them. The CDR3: CSAEGLRTDTQYF. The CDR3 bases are TGCAGCGCCGAGGGCCTTCGCACAGATACGCAGTATTTT.

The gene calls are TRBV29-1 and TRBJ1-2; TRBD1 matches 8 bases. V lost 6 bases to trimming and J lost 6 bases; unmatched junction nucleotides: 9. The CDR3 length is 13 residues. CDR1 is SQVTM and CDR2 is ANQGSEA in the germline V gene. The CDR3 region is CSVLRTGSNGYTF. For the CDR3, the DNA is TGCAGCGTCCTCCGGACAGGGAGTAATGGCTACACCTTC.

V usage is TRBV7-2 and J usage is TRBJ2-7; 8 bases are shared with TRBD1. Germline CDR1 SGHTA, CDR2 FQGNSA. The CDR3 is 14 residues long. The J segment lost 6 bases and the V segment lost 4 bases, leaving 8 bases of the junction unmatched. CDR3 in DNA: TGTGCCAGCAGCTCTAGACAGGGGCCTTCCGAGCAGTACTTC. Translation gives CASSSRQGPSEQYF.

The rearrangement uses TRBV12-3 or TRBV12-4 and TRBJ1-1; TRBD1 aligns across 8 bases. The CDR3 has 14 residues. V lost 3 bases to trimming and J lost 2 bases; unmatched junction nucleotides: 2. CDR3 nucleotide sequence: TGTGCCAGCAGTTTGACAGGGGTTAACACTGAAGCTTTCTTT. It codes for CASSLTGVNTEAFF.

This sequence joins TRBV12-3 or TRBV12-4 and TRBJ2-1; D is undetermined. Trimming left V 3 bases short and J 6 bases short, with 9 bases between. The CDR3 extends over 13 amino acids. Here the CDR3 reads CASSLFPSNEQFF. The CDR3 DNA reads TGTGCCAGCAGTTTGTTTCCGAGCAATGAGCAGTTCTTC.

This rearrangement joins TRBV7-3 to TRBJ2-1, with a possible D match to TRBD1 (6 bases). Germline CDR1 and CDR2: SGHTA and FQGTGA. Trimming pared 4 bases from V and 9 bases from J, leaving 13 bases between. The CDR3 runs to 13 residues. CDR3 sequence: CASSYRARGEQFF. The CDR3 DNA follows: TGTGCCAGCAGCTACAGGGCCCGGGGTGAGCAGTTCTTC.

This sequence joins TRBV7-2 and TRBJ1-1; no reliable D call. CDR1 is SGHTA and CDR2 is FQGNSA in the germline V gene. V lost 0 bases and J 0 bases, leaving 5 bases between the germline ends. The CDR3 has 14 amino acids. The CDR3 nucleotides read TGTGCCAGCAGCTTAGCGATAGTGAACACTGAAGCTTTCTTT. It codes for CASSLAIVNTEAFF. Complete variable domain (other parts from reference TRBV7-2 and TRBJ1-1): GAGVSQSPSNKVTEKGKDVELRCDPISGHTALYWYRQSLGQGLEFLIYFQGNSAPDKSGLPSDRFSAERTGGSVSTLTIQRTQQEDSAVYLCASSLAIVNTEAFFGQGTRLTVV.

CDR3 protein: CASSQGHPDLARYNEQFF. CDR3 in DNA: TGTGCCAGCAGCCAAGGTCACCCGGACCTAGCGCGCTACAATGAGCAGTTCTTC. V and J are TRBV3-1 and TRBJ2-1, with a weak D call TRBD2 (6 bases). Germline lookup yields CDR1 LGHDT and CDR2 YNNKEL (reference sequence). The V end lost 1 base, the J end lost 3 bases, and 19 bases lay between the germline ends. The CDR3 has 18 residues.

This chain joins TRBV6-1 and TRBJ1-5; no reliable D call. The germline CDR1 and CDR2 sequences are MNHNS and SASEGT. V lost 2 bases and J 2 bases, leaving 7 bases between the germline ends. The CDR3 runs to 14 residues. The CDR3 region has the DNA TGTGCCAGCAGTGAATTGACCCGCAATCAGCCCCAGCATTTT. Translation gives CASSELTRNQPQHF.

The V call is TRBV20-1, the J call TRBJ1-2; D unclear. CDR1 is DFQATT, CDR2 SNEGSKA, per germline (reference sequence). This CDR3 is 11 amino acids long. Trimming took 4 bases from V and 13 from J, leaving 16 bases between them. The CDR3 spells CSAIDRPQVTF. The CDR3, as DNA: TGCAGTGCTATTGATCGGCCTCAGGTCACCTTC.

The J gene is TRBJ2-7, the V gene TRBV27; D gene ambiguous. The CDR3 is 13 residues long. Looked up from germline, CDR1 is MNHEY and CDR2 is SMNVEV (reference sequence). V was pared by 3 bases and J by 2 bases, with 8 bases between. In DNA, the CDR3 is TGTGCCAGCAGTTTCAGGTTCGCCTACGAGCAGTACTTC. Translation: CASSFRFAYEQYF.

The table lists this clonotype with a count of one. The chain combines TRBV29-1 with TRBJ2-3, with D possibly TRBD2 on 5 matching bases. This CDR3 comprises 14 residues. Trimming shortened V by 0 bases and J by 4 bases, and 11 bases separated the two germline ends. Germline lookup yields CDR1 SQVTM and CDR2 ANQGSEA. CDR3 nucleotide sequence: TGCAGCGTTGAAGAAGGCCTAGCCCCAGATACGCAGTATTTT. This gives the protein CSVEEGLAPDTQYF.

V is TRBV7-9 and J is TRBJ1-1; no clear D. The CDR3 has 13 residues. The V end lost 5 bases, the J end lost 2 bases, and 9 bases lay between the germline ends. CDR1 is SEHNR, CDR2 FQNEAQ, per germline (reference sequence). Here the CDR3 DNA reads TGTGCCAGCAGCCGCAACAGTAACACTGAAGCTTTCTTT. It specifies CASSRNSNTEAFF.

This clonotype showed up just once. The CDR3 nucleotides read TGTGCCAGCAGCATTTTGACAGGGAACACTGAAGCTTTCTTT. Translating it yields CASSILTGNTEAFF. The chain combines TRBV7-6 with TRBJ1-1, with a weak D call TRBD1 (6 bases). CDR1 SGHVS and CDR2 FNYEAQ come from the germline V gene. The CDR3 runs to 14 residues. Deletions cut 5 bases from V and 1 base from J, with 11 bases between.

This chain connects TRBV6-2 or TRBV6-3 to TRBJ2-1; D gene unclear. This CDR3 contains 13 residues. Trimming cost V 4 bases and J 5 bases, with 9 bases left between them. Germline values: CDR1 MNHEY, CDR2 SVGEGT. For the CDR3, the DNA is TGTGCCAGCAGTTTTACTCCCGACAATGAGCAGTTCTTC. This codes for CASSFTPDNEQFF.

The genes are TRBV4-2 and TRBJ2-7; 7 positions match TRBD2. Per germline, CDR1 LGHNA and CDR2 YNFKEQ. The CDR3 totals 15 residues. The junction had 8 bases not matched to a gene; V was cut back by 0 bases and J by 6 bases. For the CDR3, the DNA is TGTGCCAGCAGCCAAGATTCCCGGACTAGTTCCGAGCAGTACTTC. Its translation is CASSQDSRTSSEQYF.